The 20 T cell receptor beta chains listed next were all sequenced from one sample in a study of identical twins. TCRdb reprocessed the 5' RACE reads via MiXCR and lists one record per CDR3 protein. Of about 810,000 distinct CDR3 sequences in the sample, 9% to 15% were seen once. These sequences were also reported in another study, on yellow fever vaccine responses in identical twins.

Sequencing was done on a sample of PBMCs. These receptor sequences come from a woman younger than 35 in good health.

This clonotype was seen a handful of times. The rearrangement joins TRBV4-2 to TRBJ2-4; D ambiguous. Germline values: CDR1 LGHNA, CDR2 YNFKEQ. Trimming removed 0 bases from V and 4 bases from J, with 7 bases in between. CDR3 length: 14 amino acids. Here the CDR3 reads CASSQDLEKNIQYF. CDR3 in DNA: TGTGCCAGCAGCCAAGATCTAGAAAAAAACATTCAGTACTTC.

This clonotype was counted between two and nine times. Here the CDR3 reads CSARDKSTGYNQPQHF. The CDR3 nucleotides read TGCAGTGCTAGAGATAAATCGACGGGCTACAATCAGCCCCAGCATTTT. This chain connects TRBV20-1 to TRBJ1-5; D remains ambiguous. V was clipped by 0 bases and J by 3 bases, with 15 bases between them. Germline CDR1 DFQATT, CDR2 SNEGSKA (reference sequence). This CDR3 has 16 residues.

This clonotype was detected a few times. This rearrangement joins TRBV2 to TRBJ1-1; D gene ambiguous. Between the trimmed V and J ends, which lost 2 bases and 3 bases, there was a span of 7 bases. The CDR3 consists of 13 residues. Germline CDR1 SNHLY, CDR2 FYNNEI. CDR3 sequence: CASSEQGYTEAFF. CDR3 sequence (DNA): TGTGCCAGCAGTGAACAAGGGTACACTGAAGCTTTCTTT.

A few counts support this clonotype. The chain is built from TRBV20-1 and TRBJ2-3; TRBD2 aligns across 13 bases. The V gene's germline CDR1 is DFQATT and CDR2 SNEGSKA (reference sequence). Trimming at V came to 6 bases and at J to 5 bases, leaving 8 bases not matched to a gene. This CDR3 comprises 15 residues. The CDR3 nucleotides read TGCAGTGCCCTACTAGCGGGGGGGCCCAAAGATACGCAGTATTTT. Translation: CSALLAGGPKDTQYF.

V gene TRBV20-1 combines with J gene TRBJ2-3; D perhaps matches TRBD1 (5 bases). V lost 5 bases, J lost 3 bases, and 12 bases lay in between. This CDR3 has 13 amino acids. CDR1 and CDR2 (germline): DFQATT, SNEGSKA (reference sequence). The CDR3 DNA is TGCAGTGCTCACGGCAGGGATACAGATACGCAGTATTTT. This codes for CSAHGRDTDTQYF.

This clonotype turned up a few times. The chain joins TRBV9 to TRBJ2-1; D is perhaps TRBD1 (6 bases). Germline V lookup: CDR1 SGDLS, CDR2 YYNGEE. Trimming shortened V by 0 bases and J by 8 bases, and 12 bases separated the two germline ends. The CDR3 is made up of 14 amino acids. For the CDR3, the DNA is TGTGCCAGCAGCGTAGGGCAGGGGTTGTATGAGCAGTTCTTC. Amino acid sequence: CASSVGQGLYEQFF. Complete variable domain (other parts from reference TRBV9 and TRBJ2-1): DSGVTQTPKHLITATGQRVTLRCSPRSGDLSVYWYQQSLDQGLQFLIQYYNGEERAKGNILERFSAQQFPDLHSELNLSSLELGDSALYFCASSVGQGLYEQFFGPGTRLTVL.

This clonotype was found a few times. The CDR3 nucleotides are TGCGCCAGCAGCCAAGATGGTGCTAGCGGGAGTGGGTCCTACGAGCAGTACTTC. Protein product: CASSQDGASGSGSYEQYF. The V gene is TRBV4-1, the J gene TRBJ2-7; 10 bases line up with TRBD2. The V and J ends lost 0 bases and 1 base, in that order; junction bases with no gene match: 9. Germline values: CDR1 MGHRA, CDR2 YSYEKL. The CDR3 is 18 amino acids.

This clonotype was seen repeatedly, ten times or more. The V call is TRBV7-2, the J call TRBJ2-3; 8 bases match TRBD2. V gave up 0 bases and J gave up 2 bases; unmatched junction bases: 4. The germline V gene has CDR1 SGHTA and CDR2 FQGNSA. The CDR3 is made up of 16 amino acids. As DNA, the CDR3 is TGTGCCAGCAGCTTAGCCAGCGGGGGAGTCACAGATACGCAGTATTTT. Its protein is CASSLASGGVTDTQYF.

The chain is built from TRBV7-3 and TRBJ2-7; the D call may be TRBD1 or TRBD2 (5 bases each). With 0 bases removed from V and 5 bases from J, the gap between germline ends came to 14 bases. CDR1 SGHTA and CDR2 FQGTGA come from the germline V gene. The CDR3 covers 15 residues. This CDR3 is CASSLTGVSVDEQYF. The CDR3 DNA reads as TGTGCCAGCAGCTTAACGGGGGTTTCCGTGGACGAGCAGTACTTC.

This clonotype was observed at least ten times. The chain couples TRBV28 to TRBJ2-4; the D gene is possibly TRBD1 (5 bases). Germline assignment: CDR1 MDHEN and CDR2 SYDVKM. V was clipped by 5 bases and J by 2 bases, with 13 bases between them. The CDR3 extends over 15 amino acids. The CDR3 bases are TGTGCCAGCAGTGACCAGGGTACTCCCAAAAACATTCAGTACTTC. It encodes CASSDQGTPKNIQYF.

This clonotype occurred a few times. The chain recombines TRBV15 with TRBJ2-2, with D possibly matching TRBD1 (5 bases). The germline V and J ends were trimmed by 0 bases and 10 bases, with 18 bases remaining between them. Germline CDR1 and CDR2: LNHNV and YYDKDF (reference sequence). CDR3 length: 16 residues. The DNA of the CDR3 is TGTGCCACCAGCAGAGATCGGGCAGGTGGGGCGGAGGAGCTGTTTTTT. Encoded protein: CATSRDRAGGAEELFF.

As DNA, the CDR3 is TGTGCCAGCAGCTTGGGCGCGGAAAACTATGGCTACACCTTC. Protein: CASSLGAENYGYTF. The rearrangement links TRBV5-4 to TRBJ1-2; D remains ambiguous. Germline assignment: CDR1 SGHNT and CDR2 YYREEE (reference sequence). With 0 bases removed from V and 2 bases from J, the gap between germline ends came to 8 bases. This CDR3 comprises 14 residues.

This clonotype was seen more than once but under ten times. CDR3 coding DNA: TGTGCCAGCAGTTTTGGCATTGGGGATGAGCAGTTCTTC. It is translated as CASSFGIGDEQFF. The chain couples TRBV28 to TRBJ2-1; D is unresolved. Germline assignment: CDR1 MDHEN and CDR2 SYDVKM. This CDR3 has 13 amino acids. Trimming left V 3 bases short and J 8 bases short, with 11 bases between.

In its sample, this clonotype was seen a few times. The J gene is TRBJ1-1, the V gene TRBV20-1; a possible D gene is TRBD1 (6 bases). Germline V gene lookup returns CDR1 DFQATT and CDR2 SNEGSKA (reference sequence). The ends were cut back, 3 bases at V and 0 bases at J, with 14 bases in the middle. This CDR3 region has 15 residues. The DNA of the CDR3 is TGCAGTGCTAGGGCTTTCGGACAGATGAACACTGAAGCTTTCTTT. It encodes CSARAFGQMNTEAFF.

The chain has TRBV20-1 and TRBJ2-7, with a possible D match to TRBD2 (6 bases). V was cut by 5 bases and J by 1 base, with 18 bases left in between. Germline CDR1 is DFQATT and CDR2 is SNEGSKA (reference sequence). The CDR3 consists of 15 residues. CDR3 in amino acids: CSAEHRRTNSYEQYV. DNA of the CDR3: TGCAGTGCTGAGCACCGTAGGACTAATTCCTACGAGCAGTACGTC.

This clonotype has more than one count but fewer than ten. The V and J genes are TRBV15 and TRBJ1-2; D not certain. The CDR3 is 14 residues long. Germline V gene data show CDR1 as LNHNV and CDR2 as YYDKDF (reference sequence). Trimming stripped 0 bases from V and 1 base from J, with 6 bases between. The CDR3 region has the DNA TGTGCCACCAGCAGAGATTCTCTTAACTATGGCTACACCTTC. Translated, it gives CATSRDSLNYGYTF.

The V gene is TRBV7-6, the J gene TRBJ2-3; no firm D call. Germline-derived CDR1 and CDR2 are SGHVS and FNYEAQ. The CDR3 spans 14 residues. V was cut by 5 bases and J by 4 bases, with 13 bases left in between. The CDR3 nucleotides read TGTGCCAGCAGCGAAGGGAATGTGGCAGATACGCAGTATTTT. Translating it yields CASSEGNVADTQYF.

This chain uses TRBV5-6 with TRBJ1-3; 7 bases align to TRBD1. Per the germline V gene, CDR1 is SGHDT and CDR2 is YYEEEE. The CDR3 runs to 15 residues. J gave up 0 bases and V 5 bases, and 5 bases lay outside the gene matches. The CDR3 DNA reads as TGTGCCAGCAGTTCCGGGACAGACTCTGGAAACACCATATATTTT. Protein sequence: CASSSGTDSGNTIYF.

This clonotype was recorded at least ten times. The V gene is TRBV12-3 or TRBV12-4, the J gene TRBJ2-1; unclear D gene. Between the trimmed V and J ends, which lost 2 bases and 9 bases, there was a span of 14 bases. This CDR3 is built from 14 residues. The CDR3 is CASSLNGAFGEQFF. The CDR3 coding sequence is TGTGCCAGCAGTTTAAACGGAGCCTTCGGTGAGCAGTTCTTC.

The chain links TRBV28 to TRBJ2-7; D is perhaps TRBD2 (6 bases). Germline V gene lookup returns CDR1 MDHEN and CDR2 SYDVKM. Trimming cost V 4 bases and J 0 bases, with 16 bases left between them. The CDR3 contains 16 residues. The chain's CDR3 is CASSSSGTRNSYEQYF. The CDR3 DNA sequence: TGTGCCAGCAGTTCATCCGGGACTCGGAACTCCTACGAGCAGTACTTC.